A single sample is the source of the 31 T cell receptor beta chains below, sequenced in a study of cytomegalovirus exposure and HLA in healthy donors. Use of 60 Vbeta and 13 Jbeta primers characterized the PCR. Produced via immunoSEQ multiplex PCR; TCRdb's table is partial and in-frame only. The sample records around 150,000 clones, 65% to 70% being singletons. Sequenced material: PBMCs. The origin of the receptors is a human donor in good health.

The chain couples TRBV6-1 to TRBJ2-2, with D hard to call. The V and J ends lost 0 bases and 9 bases respectively, with 8 bases between them. This CDR3 has 13 residues. In germline, CDR1 is MNHNS, CDR2 SASEGT. DNA of the CDR3: TGTGCCAGCAGTGAAGCGGGCCACCGGGAGCTGTTTTTT. As protein: CASSEAGHRELFF.

This chain links TRBV6-1 with TRBJ1-1; D remains ambiguous. Germline CDR1 is MNHNS and CDR2 is SASEGT. Trimming removed 4 bases from V and 10 bases from J, with 10 bases in between. This CDR3 is 11 amino acids long. The CDR3, as DNA: TGTGCCAGCAGTGTGAACAGTGGAGCTTTCTTT. Amino acids: CASSVNSGAFF.

V usage is TRBV9 and J usage is TRBJ2-5, with 7 bases matching TRBD2. CDR1 is SGDLS and CDR2 is YYNGEE in the germline V gene. The trim removed 7 bases at V and 11 bases at J, leaving 14 bases unmatched. The CDR3 loop spans 13 amino acids. For the CDR3, the DNA is TGTGCCAGCGGGGGGGGACTCCAGGCGGAGCAGTACTTC. Its translation is CASGGGLQAEQYF. Complete variable domain (other parts from reference TRBV9 and TRBJ2-5): DSGVTQTPKHLITATGQRVTLRCSPRSGDLSVYWYQQSLDQGLQFLIQYYNGEERAKGNILERFSAQQFPDLHSELNLSSLELGDSALYFCASGGGLQAEQYFGPGTRLLVL.

The chain employs TRBV11-3 and TRBJ2-5; TRBD1 matches at 7 bases. This CDR3 spans 15 amino acids. CDR1 is SGHNT and CDR2 is YENEEA in the germline V gene. V dropped 5 bases and J dropped 0; count of bases not matched to a gene: 6. The CDR3 region is CASSLRTGDQETQYF. The CDR3 DNA follows: TGTGCCAGCAGCCTACGGACAGGAGACCAAGAGACCCAGTACTTC.

The chain joins TRBV10-1 to TRBJ2-5; maybe TRBD1 (5 bases). The germline V gene encodes CDR1 WNHNN and CDR2 SYGVQD (reference sequence). The length of the CDR3 is 14 residues. Trimming left V 4 bases short and J 4 bases short, with 13 bases between. CDR3 amino acids: CASSVRQGLETQYF. CDR3 in DNA: TGCGCCAGCAGTGTAAGGCAGGGATTAGAGACCCAGTACTTC.

Only a few counts were recorded for this clone. The genes are TRBV2 and TRBJ2-2; possible D gene TRBD2, 6 bases. Trimming shortened V by 6 bases and J by 0 bases, and 11 bases separated the two germline ends. Germline CDR1 is SNHLY and CDR2 is FYNNEI. CDR3 size: 15 residues. The CDR3 DNA follows: TGTGCCAGCAGGGTCGGCGGGACGAACACCGGGGAGCTGTTTTTT. Translating gives CASRVGGTNTGELFF. Full variable domain (outside the CDR3, taken from reference TRBV2 and TRBJ2-2): EPEVTQTPSHQVTQMGQEVILRCVPISNHLYFYWYRQILGQKVEFLVSFYNNEISEKSEIFDDQFSVERPDGSNFTLKIRSTKLEDSAMYFCASRVGGTNTGELFFGEGSRLTVL.

The chain combines TRBV5-6 with TRBJ2-5, with 14 bases aligning to TRBD2. In germline, CDR1 is SGHDT, CDR2 YYEEEE. The J segment lost 1 base and the V segment lost 4 bases, leaving 9 bases of the junction unmatched. The CDR3 is made up of 18 amino acids. CDR3 in amino acids: CASSAGLAGEGPQETQYF. As DNA, the CDR3 is TGTGCCAGCAGCGCGGGACTAGCGGGAGAGGGCCCCCAAGAGACCCAGTACTTC.

The rearrangement uses TRBV7-2 and TRBJ2-7; weak D call: TRBD2 (6 bases). The CDR3 totals 13 residues. V lost 5 bases, J lost 4 bases, and 12 bases lay in between. CDR1 is SGHTA, CDR2 FQGNSA, per germline. The CDR3 coding sequence is TGTGCCAGCAGCCGGGGACTTAGATACGAGCAGTACTTC. Translating gives CASSRGLRYEQYF.

The chain recombines TRBV28 with TRBJ2-5; 8 positions agree with TRBD2. Germline values: CDR1 MDHEN, CDR2 SYDVKM. The ends lost 7 bases at V and 1 base at J; junction bases unmatched: 5. The CDR3 contains 14 residues. CDR3: CASTNSGTQETQYF. DNA of the CDR3: TGTGCCAGCACCAATAGCGGGACCCAAGAGACCCAGTACTTC.

V usage is TRBV28 and J usage is TRBJ2-2; D possibly corresponds to TRBD2 (5 bases). The CDR3 consists of 14 residues. Germline V lookup: CDR1 MDHEN, CDR2 SYDVKM. Trimming stripped 7 bases from V and 4 bases from J, with 13 bases between. CDR3 coding DNA: TGTGCCAGCACCGCGGGCACCCGCACCGGGGAGCTGTTTTTT. It specifies CASTAGTRTGELFF. The whole variable domain, filled in from reference TRBV28 and TRBJ2-2, reads DVKVTQSSRYLVKRTGEKVFLECVQDMDHENMFWYRQDPGLGLRLIYFSYDVKMKEKGDIPEGYSVSREKKERFSLILESASTNQTSMYLCASTAGTRTGELFFGEGSRLTVL.

The rearrangement joins TRBV4-1 to TRBJ2-3, with TRBD2 identical over 11 bases. The CDR3 runs 15 residues. Per the germline V gene, CDR1 is MGHRA and CDR2 is YSYEKL. The V and J ends lost 5 bases and 1 base, in that order; junction bases with no gene match: 2. CDR3 loop: CASSGSGRGTDTQYF. The CDR3 DNA follows: TGCGCCAGCAGCGGTAGCGGGAGGGGCACAGATACGCAGTATTTT.

The chain uses TRBV10-3 and TRBJ2-5; tentatively, D is TRBD1 (6 bases). V was pared by 5 bases and J by 9 bases, with 13 bases between. The CDR3 loop spans 12 amino acids. Germline V CDR1 and CDR2: ENHRY, SYGVKD. The chain's CDR3 is CAISSGERAQYF. In DNA, the CDR3 is TGTGCCATCAGTTCAGGGGAGAGGGCCCAGTACTTC.

This sequence joins TRBV2 and TRBJ2-3, with TRBD2 matching over 12 bases. This CDR3 is built from 15 residues. V shed 2 bases and J 5 bases; nucleotides not matched to a gene: 2. Germline V lookup: CDR1 SNHLY, CDR2 FYNNEI. CDR3 nucleotide sequence: TGTGCCAGCAGTGAACTAGCGGGAGGGATAGATACGCAGTATTTT. Its translation is CASSELAGGIDTQYF.

The table lists this clone with a few counts. J is TRBJ1-3 and V is TRBV18, with D hard to call. Trimming stripped 3 bases from V and 8 bases from J, with 11 bases between. The CDR3 is made up of 13 amino acids. Germline assignment: CDR1 KGHSH and CDR2 LQKENI. The CDR3 bases are TGTGCCAGCTCACCCCTCGTAGAGGACACCATATATTTT. The encoded protein is CASSPLVEDTIYF. Full variable domain (remainder filled in from reference TRBV18 and TRBJ1-3): NAGVMQNPRHLVRRRGQEARLRCSPMKGHSHVYWYRQLPEEGLKFMVYLQKENIIDESGMPKERFSAEFPKEGPSILRIQQVVRGDSAAYFCASSPLVEDTIYFGEGSWLTVV.

Here the CDR3 reads CASSQDPLAGYNEQFF. The CDR3 DNA sequence: TGCGCCAGCAGCCAAGATCCCCTAGCGGGCTACAATGAGCAGTTCTTC. The V gene is TRBV4-3, the J gene TRBJ2-1; 8 bases are a match to TRBD2. Trimming removed 0 bases from V and 3 bases from J; junction bases left unmatched: 4. The CDR3 is 16 amino acids. Germline CDR1 and CDR2: LGHNA and YSLEER.

This chain connects TRBV5-1 to TRBJ1-1; 7 bases map to TRBD1. From germline, CDR1 is SGHRS and CDR2 YFSETQ. CDR3 length: 15 amino acids. The V and J ends lost 4 bases and 0 bases, in that order; junction bases with no gene match: 6. The CDR3 bases are TGCGCCAGCAGCGGGGGAGACAGGGTGAACACTGAAGCTTTCTTT. Its translation: CASSGGDRVNTEAFF.

V gene TRBV5-6 combines with J gene TRBJ1-5, with a weak D call TRBD1 (5 bases). The CDR3 totals 15 residues. CDR1 SGHDT and CDR2 YYEEEE come from the germline V gene. Deletions cut 3 bases from V and 3 bases from J, with 13 bases between. Written as DNA, the CDR3 is TGTGCCAGCAGCTATTGGGGCAGGCTCAATCAGCCCCAGCATTTT. Amino acid sequence: CASSYWGRLNQPQHF.

This clone was observed once. The gene calls are TRBV9 and TRBJ2-7; 7 nucleotides align to TRBD1. Germline lookup yields CDR1 SGDLS and CDR2 YYNGEE. The CDR3 totals 15 residues. Trimming took 3 bases from V and 3 from J; bases not matched to a gene: 9. Written as DNA, the CDR3 is TGTGCCAGCAGCGCAGACCGGGACAGAGGCTACGAGCAGTACTTC. Its protein is CASSADRDRGYEQYF.

The chain joins TRBV29-1 to TRBJ2-5, with 9 bases that match TRBD1. CDR1 SQVTM and CDR2 ANQGSEA come from the germline V gene. The CDR3 is 13 amino acids. Trimming removed 7 bases from V and 2 bases from J; junction bases left unmatched: 5. The chain's CDR3 is CSGGQGNQETQYF. The CDR3 region has the DNA TGCAGCGGGGGACAGGGAAATCAAGAGACCCAGTACTTC.

The rearrangement joins TRBV10-3 to TRBJ2-3; TRBD2 matches at 13 bases. V lost 3 bases, J lost 5 bases, and 5 bases stayed unmatched. CDR1 and CDR2 from the germline V gene are ENHRY and SYGVKD. The CDR3 has 16 amino acids. The CDR3, as DNA: TGTGCCATCAGTGAAGGACTAGCGGGAGTTGTAGATACGCAGTATTTT. This sequence encodes CAISEGLAGVVDTQYF.

The rearrangement uses TRBV6-5 and TRBJ2-4; D might be TRBD1 (6 bases). The germline CDR1 and CDR2 sequences are MNHEY and SVGAGI. The CDR3 extends over 16 amino acids. V was trimmed by 0 bases and J by 3 bases, leaving 12 bases between them. The CDR3 coding sequence is TGTGCCAGCAGTTACTCCATCGAGGGGGTCAAAAACATTCAGTACTTC. Its translation is CASSYSIEGVKNIQYF.

The gene calls are TRBV28 and TRBJ2-1; D possibly corresponds to TRBD2 (6 bases). The germline V gene encodes CDR1 MDHEN and CDR2 SYDVKM. This CDR3 is 15 amino acids long. V was clipped by 4 bases and J by 5 bases, with 15 bases between them. CDR3 coding DNA: TGTGCCAGCAGTTCGGGACTCCAACTAAACAATGAGCAGTTCTTC. Translating it yields CASSSGLQLNNEQFF.

This clone appeared once. The chain uses TRBV7-9 and TRBJ2-2; D may be TRBD1 (7 bases). The CDR3 extends over 15 amino acids. From germline, CDR1 is SEHNR and CDR2 FQNEAQ (reference sequence). V lost 4 bases, J lost 1 base, and 10 bases lay in between. The CDR3 sequence is CASSSGGLNTGELFF. The CDR3 nucleotides read TGTGCCAGCAGCTCAGGGGGACTGAACACCGGGGAGCTGTTTTTT.

The J gene is TRBJ2-1, the V gene TRBV2; 8 bases fit TRBD1. Germline V CDR1 and CDR2: SNHLY, FYNNEI. V was pared by 4 bases and J by 12 bases, with 11 bases of the junction left unmatched. The CDR3 length is 14 residues. For the CDR3, the DNA is TGTGCCAGCAGTGCGGGACAGGTCAACTTTGGGCAGTTCTTC. Translated: CASSAGQVNFGQFF. The full variable domain, with the rest looked up from reference TRBV2 and TRBJ2-1, is EPEVTQTPSHQVTQMGQEVILRCVPISNHLYFYWYRQILGQKVEFLVSFYNNEISEKSEIFDDQFSVERPDGSNFTLKIRSTKLEDSAMYFCASSAGQVNFGQFFGPGTRLTVL.

The chain combines TRBV7-6 with TRBJ1-1, with D possibly matching TRBD1 (6 bases). Germline lookup yields CDR1 SGHVS and CDR2 FNYEAQ. CDR3 length equals 15 residues. Trimming cost V 5 bases and J 1 base, with 14 bases left between them. This CDR3 reads CASSPPYRENTEAFF. DNA of the CDR3: TGTGCCAGCAGCCCACCTTACAGGGAGAACACTGAAGCTTTCTTT.

The gene calls are TRBV7-9 and TRBJ2-3, with D maybe TRBD2 (6 bases). Germline-derived CDR1 and CDR2 are SEHNR and FQNEAQ (reference sequence). The germline V and J ends were trimmed by 8 bases and 0 bases, with 9 bases remaining between them. This CDR3 has 13 residues. As DNA, the CDR3 is TGTGCCAGCCTCCGGGGGAGCACAGATACGCAGTATTTT. It specifies CASLRGSTDTQYF.

This clone came up a few times. The chain uses TRBV4-3 and TRBJ1-1; TRBD1 is a possible D gene (5 bases). The germline CDR1 and CDR2 sequences are LGHNA and YSLEER. CDR3 size: 16 residues. Trimming stripped 0 bases from V and 6 bases from J, with 17 bases between. CDR3 region: CASSQDPGQGNSEAFF. CDR3 nucleotide sequence: TGCGCCAGCAGCCAAGATCCGGGCCAGGGAAATTCTGAAGCTTTCTTT.

The chain joins TRBV29-1 to TRBJ2-7; 10 bases fit TRBD1. Germline CDR1 SQVTM, CDR2 ANQGSEA. CDR3 length: 15 residues. Trimming at V came to 5 bases and at J to 3 bases, leaving 10 bases not matched to a gene. The CDR3 DNA reads TGCAGCGTTCGGGGGGCCGGGACAGGGGACTACGAGCAGTACTTC. It is translated as CSVRGAGTGDYEQYF.

The V gene is TRBV28, the J gene TRBJ1-5, with 7 bases lining up with TRBD1. V shed 10 bases, J shed 4 bases, and the junction held 10 bases outside the gene matches. Germline V gene lookup returns CDR1 MDHEN and CDR2 SYDVKM. This CDR3 is 14 amino acids long. The CDR3 DNA sequence: TGTGCCACCGGGACAGTCCAATTAAATCAGCCCCAGCATTTT. Translating gives CATGTVQLNQPQHF.

The rearrangement links TRBV5-1 to TRBJ2-5, with D tentatively TRBD2 (5 bases). The CDR3 spans 16 residues. Trimming cost V 3 bases and J 2 bases, with 17 bases left between them. CDR1 SGHRS and CDR2 YFSETQ come from the germline V gene. The CDR3 spells CASSSGQAPGQETQYF. The DNA of the CDR3 is TGCGCCAGCAGCTCAGGCCAAGCGCCGGGGCAAGAGACCCAGTACTTC.

This sequence joins TRBV29-1 and TRBJ2-5, with D perhaps TRBD1 (6 bases). Germline CDR1 reads SQVTM; CDR2 reads ANQGSEA. This CDR3 comprises 13 residues. Between the trimmed V and J ends, which lost 6 bases and 7 bases, there was a span of 18 bases. In DNA form, the CDR3 reads TGCAGCGTCGCCAACAGGGATCTTGGGACCCAGTACTTC. It is translated as CSVANRDLGTQYF. The variable domain in full, with the rest retrieved from reference TRBV29-1 and TRBJ2-5, is SAVISQKPSRDICQRGTSLTIQCQVDSQVTMMFWYRQQPGQSLTLIATANQGSEATYESGFVIDKFPISRPNLTFSTLTVSNMSPEDSSIYLCSVANRDLGTQYFGPGTRLLVL.